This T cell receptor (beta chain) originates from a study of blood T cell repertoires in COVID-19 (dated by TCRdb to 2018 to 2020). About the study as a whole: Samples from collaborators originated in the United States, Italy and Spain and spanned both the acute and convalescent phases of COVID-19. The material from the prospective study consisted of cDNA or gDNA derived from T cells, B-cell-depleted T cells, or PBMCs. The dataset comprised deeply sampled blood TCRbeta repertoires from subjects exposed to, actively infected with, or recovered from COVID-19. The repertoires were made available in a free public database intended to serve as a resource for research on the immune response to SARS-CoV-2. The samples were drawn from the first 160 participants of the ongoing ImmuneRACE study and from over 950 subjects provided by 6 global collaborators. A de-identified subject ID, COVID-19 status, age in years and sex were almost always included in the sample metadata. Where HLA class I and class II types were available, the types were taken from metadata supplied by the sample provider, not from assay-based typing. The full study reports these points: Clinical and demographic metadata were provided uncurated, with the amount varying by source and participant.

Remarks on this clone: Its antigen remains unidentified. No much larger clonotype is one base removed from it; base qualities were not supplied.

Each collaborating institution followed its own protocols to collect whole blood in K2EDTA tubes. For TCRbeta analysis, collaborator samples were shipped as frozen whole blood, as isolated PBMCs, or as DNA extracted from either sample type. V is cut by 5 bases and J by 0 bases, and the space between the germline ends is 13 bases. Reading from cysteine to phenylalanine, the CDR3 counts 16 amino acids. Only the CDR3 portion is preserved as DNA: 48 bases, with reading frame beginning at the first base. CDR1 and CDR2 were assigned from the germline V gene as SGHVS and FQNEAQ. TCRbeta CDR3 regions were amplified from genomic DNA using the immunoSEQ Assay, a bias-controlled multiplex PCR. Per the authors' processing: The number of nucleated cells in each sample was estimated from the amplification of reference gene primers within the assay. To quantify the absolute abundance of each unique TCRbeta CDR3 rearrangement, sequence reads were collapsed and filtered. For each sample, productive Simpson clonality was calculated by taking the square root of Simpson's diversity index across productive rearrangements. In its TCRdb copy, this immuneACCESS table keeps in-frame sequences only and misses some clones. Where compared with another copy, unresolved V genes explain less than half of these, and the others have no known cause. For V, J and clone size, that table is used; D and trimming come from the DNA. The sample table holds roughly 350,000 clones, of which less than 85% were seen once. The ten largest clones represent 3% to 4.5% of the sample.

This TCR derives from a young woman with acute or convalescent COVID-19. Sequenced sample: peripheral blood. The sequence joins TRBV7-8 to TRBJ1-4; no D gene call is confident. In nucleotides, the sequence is TGTGCCAGCAGCCCATTAGGAGGTGCAACTAATGAAAAACTGTTTTTT. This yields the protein CASSPLGGATNEKLFF.